This entry lists 2 T cell receptor beta chains sequenced from one sample in a study of T cells after yellow fever vaccination. TCRdb re-derived calls from the 5' RACE reads in MiXCR, one entry per CDR3 protein. Here the sample spans about 400,000 distinct CDR3 sequences, about 6% being singletons. Sequenced here: PBMCs, sampled 5 days after the yellow fever booster vaccination. These receptors all stem from a young man who received the YFV17D yellow fever vaccine.

The chain uses TRBV12-3 or TRBV12-4 and TRBJ1-1, with D possibly matching TRBD1 (6 bases). The CDR3 spans 11 residues. V shed 4 bases and J shed 7 bases, with 7 bases lying between them. This chain's CDR3 is CASSYRDEAFF. Here the CDR3 DNA reads TGTGCCAGCAGTTACAGGGATGAAGCTTTCTTT.

This clonotype was counted ten times or more. V gene TRBV6-9 combines with J gene TRBJ2-7; D uncertain. The germline gives CDR1 MNHGY, CDR2 SVAAGI. The CDR3 is 11 amino acids. Trimming removed 8 bases from V and 3 bases from J, with 8 bases in between. The CDR3 DNA reads as TGTGCCAGCCTCGGTGGCTACGAGCAGTACTTC. Protein: CASLGGYEQYF.